The 19 T cell receptor beta chains listed next were all sequenced from one sample in a study of cytomegalovirus exposure and HLA in healthy donors (dated 2017 in TCRdb). The library was made by the immunoSEQ multiplex PCR assay. The multiplex PCR relied on a mix of 60 forward primers for TCR Vbeta segments and 13 reverse primers for TCR Jbeta segments. Imported from immuneACCESS, the table was reduced by TCRdb to in-frame sequences with V and J called. These copies leave out some clones; in studies compared against another copy, an unresolved V gene accounts for under half, and the cause of the remainder is not known. For this sample there are approximately 110,000 clones; 77% appear just once. More than 10% of the sample lies in the top ten. Sequenced material: PBMCs. The receptors come from a woman aged 40-49 years in good health and CMV-seropositive.

The CDR3 sequence: CASRPAGAGGELFF. The CDR3 nucleotides read TGTGCCAGCAGACCAGCGGGAGCGGGCGGGGAGCTGTTTTTT. J is TRBJ2-2 and V is TRBV28; 8 nucleotides agree with TRBD2. This CDR3 spans 14 amino acids. The germline V gene has CDR1 MDHEN and CDR2 SYDVKM. The V segment lost 6 bases and the J segment 7 bases; nucleotides outside the gene matches: 7.

This clone was counted between two and nine times. The chain couples TRBV11-2 to TRBJ2-7, with 10 bases that match TRBD2. Trimming cost V 1 base and J 3 bases; bases outside gene matches: 9. Germline CDR1 reads SGHAT; CDR2 reads FQNNGV. This CDR3 is built from 17 residues. CDR3 nucleotides: TGTGCCAGCAGCTTAGCTAGAGTCACTAGCGGGAACTACGAGCAGTACTTC. Encoded protein: CASSLARVTSGNYEQYF.

The chain couples TRBV30 to TRBJ1-2, with TRBD1 matching over 9 bases. The CDR3 is 16 residues long. J was trimmed by 5 bases and V by 3 bases; bases with no gene match: 13. CDR1 and CDR2 from the germline V gene are GTSNPN and SVGIG (reference sequence). CDR3 region: CAWRTGTGSVLYGYTF. CDR3 DNA sequence: TGTGCCTGGAGAACCGGGACAGGGTCAGTGTTGTATGGCTACACCTTC.

V gene TRBV6-5 combines with J gene TRBJ2-3, with a tentative D call TRBD1 (5 bases). The germline V and J ends were trimmed by 6 bases and 0 bases, with 13 bases remaining between them. CDR1 MNHEY and CDR2 SVGAGI come from the germline V gene. The CDR3 is 15 residues long. Here the CDR3 reads CASSQGAFSTDTQYF. The CDR3 DNA sequence: TGTGCCAGCAGCCAAGGGGCCTTTAGCACAGATACGCAGTATTTT.

In DNA, the CDR3 is TGCAGCGTTGAGAAGGGAGGGAAAGAGGGAGGCTACACCTTC. Translated, it gives CSVEKGGKEGGYTF. The chain links TRBV29-1 to TRBJ1-2; D is unclear. Between the trimmed V and J ends, which lost 3 bases and 8 bases, there was a span of 19 bases. This CDR3 region has 14 residues. CDR1 and CDR2 (germline): SQVTM, ANQGSEA.

The V call is TRBV4-1, the J call TRBJ1-6; 7 bases line up with TRBD1. V shed 4 bases, J shed 0 bases, and the junction held 9 bases outside the gene matches. This CDR3 has 18 residues. In germline, CDR1 is MGHRA, CDR2 YSYEKL. The CDR3 region is CASSRRDSLSSYNSPLHF. CDR3 in DNA: TGCGCCAGCAGCCGACGGGACAGCTTAAGCTCCTATAATTCACCCCTCCACTTT.

This clone was recorded a few times. J is TRBJ1-1 and V is TRBV2; 7 nucleotides line up with TRBD1. This CDR3 is built from 14 residues. Germline V gene sequence: CDR1 SNHLY, CDR2 FYNNEI. V lost 6 bases, J lost 1 base, and 5 bases stayed unmatched. The CDR3 reads CASRRDSGNTEAFF. Here the CDR3 DNA reads TGTGCCAGCAGGAGGGACAGTGGGAACACTGAAGCTTTCTTT.

In regard to this clone: Other nucleotide sequences in the sample specify the same CDR3. CDR3 sequence reads: CASSTGISNQPQHF. CDR3 nucleotides: TGTGCCAGTAGTACGGGTATCTCCAATCAGCCCCAGCATTTT. The chain combines TRBV19 with TRBJ1-5; D is ambiguous. CDR3 length: 14 amino acids. Trimming took 4 bases from V and 3 from J, leaving 10 bases between them. Germline CDR1 is LNHDA and CDR2 is SQIVND (reference sequence).

The rearrangement joins TRBV10-1 to TRBJ2-3; 9 bases line up with TRBD2. This CDR3 has 15 residues. V shed 2 bases and J 4 bases; nucleotides not matched to a gene: 4. Per germline, CDR1 WNHNN and CDR2 SYGVQD (reference sequence). The DNA for the CDR3 is TGCGCCAGCAGTGAGAGGGCGGGAGGGGCAGATACGCAGTATTTT. Residues: CASSERAGGADTQYF.

This rearrangement joins TRBV6-5 to TRBJ1-1, with D possibly matching TRBD1 (5 bases). This CDR3 spans 15 amino acids. CDR1 MNHEY and CDR2 SVGAGI come from the germline V gene. Trimming shortened V by 5 bases and J by 6 bases, and 19 bases separated the two germline ends. CDR3 in amino acids: CASSQSQGGKAEAFF. CDR3 coding DNA: TGTGCCAGCAGTCAGTCTCAGGGCGGGAAGGCTGAAGCTTTCTTT.

The chain couples TRBV9 to TRBJ2-3; 9 bases are a match to TRBD2. V was clipped by 0 bases and J by 0 bases; unmatched bases: 11. This CDR3 spans 19 amino acids. CDR1 is SGDLS, CDR2 YYNGEE, per germline. The CDR3 DNA sequence: TGTGCCAGCAGCGTAGCCGGCCTAGCGGGAAGCTACAGCACAGATACGCAGTATTTT. It specifies CASSVAGLAGSYSTDTQYF.

The V and J genes are TRBV19 and TRBJ2-7; weak D call: TRBD2 (7 bases). From germline, CDR1 is LNHDA and CDR2 SQIVND (reference sequence). Trimming shortened V by 5 bases and J by 6 bases, and 17 bases separated the two germline ends. This CDR3 contains 14 residues. The CDR3: CASSSRDRTSEQYF. As DNA, the CDR3 is TGTGCCAGTAGTTCGCGAGACAGGACTAGCGAGCAGTACTTC.

The chain carries TRBV7-8 and TRBJ1-1, with D unclear. The CDR3 loop spans 16 amino acids. V lost 2 bases and J 3 bases, leaving 16 bases between the germline ends. Germline CDR1 is SGHVS and CDR2 is FQNEAQ. In nucleotides, the CDR3 is TGTGCCAGCAGCTTACTCCCCCCCCCTATAGACACTGAAGCTTTCTTT. Amino acid sequence: CASSLLPPPIDTEAFF.

The chain recombines TRBV5-1 with TRBJ2-5; 8 nucleotides match TRBD2. This CDR3 region has 15 residues. J lost 2 bases, V lost 7 bases, and 10 bases had no gene match. From germline, CDR1 is SGHRS and CDR2 YFSETQ. CDR3 nucleotides: TGCGCCAGCCAGAGTAGCGGGATGGGTCAAGAGACCCAGTACTTC. It yields the protein CASQSSGMGQETQYF.

This clone was observed a few times. The J gene is TRBJ2-1, the V gene TRBV11-3; tentative D call: TRBD2 (5 bases). V dropped 1 base and J dropped 5 bases, with 12 bases sitting between them. The CDR3 runs to 15 residues. Per germline, CDR1 SGHNT and CDR2 YENEEA. CDR3 in DNA: TGTGCCAGCAGCTTAGGAGCGGTACCACACAATGAGCAGTTCTTC. Translation: CASSLGAVPHNEQFF.

This rearrangement joins TRBV2 to TRBJ1-3; D remains ambiguous. Germline V gives CDR1 SNHLY, CDR2 FYNNEI. V lost 6 bases and J 0 bases, leaving 9 bases between the germline ends. The CDR3 runs to 14 residues. This chain's CDR3 is CASSGRHSGNTIYF. The CDR3 DNA sequence: TGTGCCAGCAGCGGCAGGCACTCTGGAAACACCATATATTTT.

The rearrangement joins TRBV10-1 to TRBJ2-1; 10 nucleotides line up with TRBD1. The junction had 9 bases not matched to a gene; V was cut back by 5 bases and J by 5 bases. Per the germline V gene, CDR1 is WNHNN and CDR2 is SYGVQD (reference sequence). The CDR3 spans 16 residues. DNA for the CDR3: TGCGCCAGCAGTAGACTTCGACAGGGGGCCAACAATGAGCAGTTCTTC. Protein sequence: CASSRLRQGANNEQFF.

The V call is TRBV25-1, the J call TRBJ2-1, with 7 bases matching TRBD2. The CDR3 length is 15 residues. In germline, CDR1 is MGHDK, CDR2 SYGVNS. Germline trimming cut 1 base from V and 7 bases from J; bases unmatched to any gene: 7. CDR3 amino acids: CASSESGGGWNEQFF. The CDR3 DNA reads as TGTGCCAGCAGTGAATCGGGGGGAGGATGGAATGAGCAGTTCTTC.

This clone appeared a few times. The chain links TRBV18 to TRBJ1-1, with TRBD1 identical over 7 bases. The germline V gene has CDR1 KGHSH and CDR2 LQKENI. CDR3 size: 17 residues. Trimming cost V 3 bases and J 7 bases; bases outside gene matches: 17. The CDR3 DNA is TGTGCCAGCTCACCCCCTAGGCGAAGACAGGGCCCTAATGAAGCTTTCTTT. The encoded protein is CASSPPRRRQGPNEAFF.